Listed here are 22 T cell receptor beta chains from one sample, sequenced in a study of blood T cells in healthy people across ages. PCR was performed a second time for roughly 7 to 11 cycles using a sample-barcoded 5' primer and a J-beta primer mix. TCRdb recomputed calls from the 5' RACE reads with MiXCR, one row per CDR3 protein. The sample comprises fewer than 800,000 distinct CDR3 sequences, roughly 30% of which are singletons, and 15% rests with the top ten. The sample comprised blood. The receptor set was obtained from an elderly woman in good health.

At least ten counts were recorded for this clonotype. The J gene is TRBJ1-2, the V gene TRBV7-9; 7 positions match TRBD1. The J segment lost 7 bases and the V segment lost 5 bases, leaving 10 bases of the junction unmatched. CDR3 size: 14 residues. Germline CDR1 reads SEHNR; CDR2 reads FQNEAQ (reference sequence). The CDR3 DNA reads TGTGCCAGCAGCCCAACCGACAGGGTTTTTGGCTACACCTTC. Translating gives CASSPTDRVFGYTF.

The chain links TRBV3-1 to TRBJ2-7, with D possibly being TRBD1 (5 bases). The V gene's germline CDR1 is LGHDT and CDR2 YNNKEL (reference sequence). Trimming took 11 bases from V and 0 from J, leaving 17 bases between them. The CDR3 covers 14 residues. CDR3 nucleotides: TGTGCCTACAGCCCAGGGCCGAGCTCCTACGAGCAGTACTTC. Amino acid sequence: CAYSPGPSSYEQYF.

The chain is built from TRBV28 and TRBJ1-4; tentative D call: TRBD1 (6 bases). V lost 6 bases, J lost 7 bases, and 15 bases lay in between. CDR3 length equals 14 residues. Germline V gene lookup returns CDR1 MDHEN and CDR2 SYDVKM. DNA for the CDR3: TGTGCCAGCAGGACACGGGGAGGGGGTGAAAAACTGTTTTTT. It translates to CASRTRGGGEKLFF.

V is TRBV14 and J is TRBJ1-6; TRBD1 aligns across 7 bases. CDR3 length: 16 residues. In germline, CDR1 is SGHDN, CDR2 FVKESK. The ends lost 4 bases at V and 8 bases at J; junction bases unmatched: 11. The DNA of the CDR3 is TGTGCCAGCAGCCCTAACACAGGGGTCAGGGATTCACCCCTCCACTTT. This codes for CASSPNTGVRDSPLHF.

This chain uses TRBV7-6 with TRBJ2-5, with 7 bases lining up with TRBD1. The germline gives CDR1 SGHVS, CDR2 FNYEAQ. The V gene end was trimmed by 1 base and the J gene end by 4 bases; junction bases not matched to a gene: 9. CDR3 size: 16 residues. This chain's CDR3 is CASSLEARQGPETQYF. CDR3 in DNA: TGTGCCAGCAGCTTAGAGGCCCGACAGGGTCCAGAGACCCAGTACTTC. Full variable domain (outside the CDR3, taken from reference TRBV7-6 and TRBJ2-5): GAGVSQSPRYKVTKRGQDVALRCDPISGHVSLYWYRQALGQGPEFLTYFNYEAQQDKSGLPNDRFSAERPEGSISTLTIQRTEQRDSAMYRCASSLEARQGPETQYFGPGTRLLVL.

About this clonotype: This sequence may be a read error, since a much larger clone differs from it by one base. The V gene is TRBV12-3 or TRBV12-4, the J gene TRBJ2-4, with D unclear. The J call may be wrong; the DNA end is better matched by TRBJ2-7. This CDR3 is built from 14 residues. CDR3 loop: CASSWARSTYEQYF. CDR3 in DNA: TGTGCCAGCAGTTGGGCCAGGTCGACCTACGAGCAGTACTTC.

This clonotype was seen repeatedly, ten times or more. The chain uses TRBV14 and TRBJ2-1, with TRBD2 matching 12 bases. The CDR3 is made up of 15 amino acids. Trimming cost V 4 bases and J 7 bases; bases outside gene matches: 5. In germline, CDR1 is SGHDN, CDR2 FVKESK. The CDR3 DNA reads as TGTGCCAGCAGCCTACTAGCGGGGGGTACTAATGAGCAGTTCTTC. Translating it yields CASSLLAGGTNEQFF.

The chain employs TRBV5-1 and TRBJ2-3; maybe TRBD1 (5 bases). Germline V CDR1 and CDR2: SGHRS, YFSETQ. With 4 bases removed from V and 0 bases from J, the gap between germline ends came to 15 bases. The CDR3 has 16 amino acids. CDR3 amino acids: CASSPRQRRSTDTQYF. In DNA, the CDR3 is TGCGCCAGCAGCCCTAGACAGAGAAGGAGCACAGATACGCAGTATTTT.

V and J are TRBV30 and TRBJ1-5, with 8 positions matching TRBD1. Germline V gene lookup returns CDR1 GTSNPN and CDR2 SVGIG (reference sequence). V lost 1 base, J lost 7 bases, and 6 bases stayed unmatched. This CDR3 has 14 amino acids. CDR3 amino acids: CAWSARGPRQPQHF. The CDR3 coding sequence is TGTGCCTGGAGTGCCAGGGGGCCGAGACAGCCCCAGCATTTT.

The V call is TRBV4-1, the J call TRBJ1-2; D is possibly TRBD1 (5 bases). V lost 3 bases, J lost 5 bases, and 25 bases lay in between. Germline CDR1 and CDR2: MGHRA and YSYEKL. The CDR3 extends over 18 amino acids. In nucleotides, the CDR3 is TGCGCCAGCAGCCAGTCCTCGCGGGGCCCCCTGCGTCTATATGGCTACACCTTC. As protein: CASSQSSRGPLRLYGYTF.

The chain uses TRBV7-2 and TRBJ2-7, with no clear D. V dropped 0 bases and J dropped 0 bases, with 12 bases sitting between them. Per germline, CDR1 SGHTA and CDR2 FQGNSA. This CDR3 has 16 residues. This CDR3 is CASSLAPVPGSYEQYF. For the CDR3, the DNA is TGTGCCAGCAGCTTAGCCCCGGTCCCGGGCTCCTACGAGCAGTACTTC.

Comments on this clonotype: This may stem from a read error, because a much larger clone lies one nucleotide away. The V call is TRBV5-4, the J call TRBJ2-3, with TRBD1 as a possible D gene (5 bases). V was clipped by 6 bases and J by 5 bases, with 13 bases between them. Looked up from germline, CDR1 is SGHNT and CDR2 is YYREEE (reference sequence). This CDR3 is built from 13 residues. The CDR3 loop is CASNSGSEDTQYF. CDR3 in DNA: TGTGCCAGCAACTCAGGGTCGGAAGATACGCAGTATTTT.

This clonotype was detected only once. The rearrangement uses TRBV30 and TRBJ1-2; no reliable D call. Per the germline V gene, CDR1 is GTSNPN and CDR2 is SVGIG (reference sequence). V was clipped by 0 bases and J by 6 bases, with 17 bases between them. CDR3 length: 15 amino acids. This CDR3 is CAWSVLGSNRNGYTF. The CDR3 DNA reads TGTGCCTGGAGTGTACTAGGGTCCAATAGGAATGGCTACACCTTC. The full variable domain, completed using reference TRBV30 and TRBJ1-2, is SQTIHQWPATLVQPVGSPLSLECTVEGTSNPNLYWYRQAAGRGLQLLFYSVGIGQISSEVPQNLSASRPQDRQFILSSKKLLLSDSGFYLCAWSVLGSNRNGYTFGSGTRLTVV.

This chain connects TRBV5-6 to TRBJ1-5; tentatively, D is TRBD1 (5 bases). Trimming removed 5 bases at V and 5 bases at J, with 17 bases between. The germline gives CDR1 SGHDT, CDR2 YYEEEE. This CDR3 has 15 amino acids. The CDR3 spells CASSFGWGYDQPQHF. The CDR3 bases are TGTGCCAGCAGTTTCGGGTGGGGGTACGATCAGCCCCAGCATTTT.

About this clonotype: A much larger clone lies one base from this, so it may be a read error. The gene calls are TRBV9 and TRBJ2-5; D might be TRBD1 (5 bases). Germline CDR1 reads SGDLS; CDR2 reads YYNGEE. The V end was cut by 0 bases, the J end by 11 bases, with 23 bases between. CDR3 length equals 16 residues. The CDR3 protein is CASSVGGRVMANEQYF. For the CDR3, the DNA is TGTGCCAGCAGCGTAGGTGGCAGGGTCATGGCTAATGAGCAGTACTTC.

The chain uses TRBV20-1 and TRBJ1-5, with 7 positions matching TRBD1. Germline loops: CDR1 DFQATT, CDR2 SNEGSKA (reference sequence). The CDR3 length is 15 residues. The trim removed 0 bases at V and 6 bases at J, leaving 8 bases unmatched. The CDR3 sequence is CSARDQGAGGQPQHF. For the CDR3, the DNA is TGCAGTGCTAGAGATCAAGGGGCAGGGGGTCAGCCCCAGCATTTT.

V and J are TRBV20-1 and TRBJ1-4, with TRBD1 matching 9 bases. Per germline, CDR1 DFQATT and CDR2 SNEGSKA (reference sequence). The CDR3 has 15 amino acids. The J segment lost 8 bases and the V segment lost 5 bases, leaving 12 bases of the junction unmatched. The CDR3: CSAPSGTGNYEKLFF. In DNA, the CDR3 is TGCAGTGCTCCGAGCGGGACAGGGAATTACGAAAAACTGTTTTTT.

This clonotype came up once. This may be a read error, as it is one base from a much larger clone. The V gene is TRBV12-3 or TRBV12-4, the J gene TRBJ2-4; 7 nucleotides match TRBD2. This CDR3 spans 15 amino acids. The V segment lost 4 bases and the J segment 13 bases; nucleotides outside the gene matches: 16. The CDR3 is CASSWTSTGSYDQYF. CDR3 coding DNA: TGTGCCAGCAGTTGGACTAGTACGGGCTCCTACGACCAGTACTTC.

The table lists this clonotype with many counts. This chain links TRBV7-9 with TRBJ2-2; D is ambiguous. In germline, CDR1 is SEHNR, CDR2 FQNEAQ (reference sequence). With 2 bases removed from V and 7 bases from J, the gap between germline ends came to 5 bases. CDR3 size: 12 residues. This chain's CDR3 is CASSLSVGELFF. Written as DNA, the CDR3 is TGTGCCAGCAGCTTAAGTGTCGGGGAGCTGTTTTTT.

Comments on this clonotype: This clone may be a read error of a much larger clone one base away. J is TRBJ2-5 and V is TRBV5-1, with D perhaps matching TRBD2 (5 bases). This CDR3 spans 14 amino acids. Germline V gene lookup returns CDR1 SGHRS and CDR2 YFSETQ. The CDR3 is CASSPLPSQETRYF. The DNA for the CDR3 is TGCGCCAGCAGCCCCCTTCCTAGCCAAGAGACCCGGTACTTC.

This clonotype was seen repeatedly, ten times or more. CDR3 DNA: TGTGCCAGCAGCTCGGGACTAGCGAATGAGCAGTTCTTC. This sequence encodes CASSSGLANEQFF. The gene calls are TRBV7-3 and TRBJ2-1; 10 nucleotides align to TRBD2. The CDR3 is 13 residues long. Trimming at V came to 4 bases and at J to 7 bases, leaving 1 base not matched to a gene. In germline, CDR1 is SGHTA, CDR2 FQGTGA.

The V and J genes are TRBV19 and TRBJ1-1; D remains ambiguous. V dropped 7 bases and J dropped 1 base, with 13 bases sitting between them. The V gene's germline CDR1 is LNHDA and CDR2 SQIVND (reference sequence). CDR3 size: 14 residues. The CDR3 DNA is TGTGCCAGTACCCCCGGGCCAGCGAACACTGAAGCTTTCTTT. Translation: CASTPGPANTEAFF.